Shown below are 13 T cell receptor beta chains from a single sample sequenced in a study of cytomegalovirus exposure and HLA in healthy donors (dated by TCRdb to the late 2010s). Libraries were made using the immunoSEQ multiplex PCR assay. A mixture of 60 forward primers for TCR Vbeta segments and 13 reverse primers for TCR Jbeta segments was used in the multiplex PCR. Not all clones reach the TCRdb copy of this immuneACCESS table, which keeps in-frame sequences only. Checked studies attribute under half of the gap to unresolved V genes and leave the rest unexplained. The sample table shows roughly 120,000 clones, and 8.5% to 9% are seen once. The leading ten clones occupy around 6% of the sample. Sequences were obtained from PBMCs. These receptors all come from a woman aged 40 to 55 in good health and CMV-seropositive.

This chain links TRBV2 with TRBJ2-7; D not resolved. Trimming shortened V by 5 bases and J by 2 bases, and 10 bases separated the two germline ends. The CDR3 has 13 residues. Germline V CDR1 and CDR2: SNHLY, FYNNEI. CDR3 in amino acids: CASSTDTTYEQYF. In DNA, the CDR3 is TGTGCCAGCAGTACAGATACCACCTACGAGCAGTACTTC.

The J gene is TRBJ2-1, the V gene TRBV11-2, with D possibly being TRBD2 (6 bases). CDR3 length: 15 residues. With 2 bases removed from V and 5 bases from J, the gap between germline ends came to 13 bases. Germline CDR1 is SGHAT and CDR2 is FQNNGV. CDR3 sequence reads: CASSLFGGAHNEQFF. CDR3 DNA: TGTGCCAGCAGCTTATTCGGAGGGGCCCACAATGAGCAGTTCTTC.

This clone appeared a few times. V usage is TRBV5-1 and J usage is TRBJ1-1, with 9 nucleotides matching TRBD1. CDR3 length: 18 amino acids. CDR1 is SGHRS and CDR2 is YFSETQ in the germline V gene. With 3 bases clipped from V and 1 base from J, the junction kept 13 bases outside the gene matches. The chain's CDR3 is CASSSIPGQGLGNTEAFF. Written as DNA, the CDR3 is TGCGCCAGCAGCTCAATACCGGGACAGGGCCTTGGGAACACTGAAGCTTTCTTT.

The CDR3 bases are TGTGCCAGCAGCTTGGTACCAGGGGGGCACCAAGAGACCCAGTACTTC. This encodes CASSLVPGGHQETQYF. The chain combines TRBV5-6 with TRBJ2-5; maybe TRBD1 (7 bases). CDR1 SGHDT and CDR2 YYEEEE come from the germline V gene. CDR3 length equals 16 residues. Trimming removed 0 bases at V and 0 bases at J, with 12 bases between.

The chain has TRBV6-6 and TRBJ1-4; D remains ambiguous. From germline, CDR1 is MNHNY and CDR2 SVGAGI (reference sequence). V lost 6 bases to trimming and J lost 4 bases, with 15 bases between them. The CDR3 has 15 amino acids. In nucleotides, the CDR3 is TGTGCCAGCAGCAAACGGGCCCGGGGTAATGAAAAACTGTTTTTT. Translation: CASSKRARGNEKLFF.

There are a few counts of this clone. CDR3 bases: TGTGCCAGCAGGGGACTAGCGGGGTCGAACACCGGGGAGCTGTTTTTT. It is translated as CASRGLAGSNTGELFF. This sequence joins TRBV2 and TRBJ2-2; 13 nucleotides line up with TRBD2. CDR1 and CDR2 (germline): SNHLY, FYNNEI. CDR3 length equals 16 residues. Unmatched junction bases numbered 1, after V lost 6 bases and J lost 0 bases.

The rearrangement links TRBV5-1 to TRBJ1-1; D possibly corresponds to TRBD1 (5 bases). The CDR3 has 16 residues. The germline V gene has CDR1 SGHRS and CDR2 YFSETQ. V shed 0 bases and J shed 6 bases, with 18 bases lying between them. CDR3 nucleotides: TGCGCCAGCAGCTTGGCGGGGATTCAGCGGGACGCTGAAGCTTTCTTT. Translated, it gives CASSLAGIQRDAEAFF.

This chain connects TRBV7-2 to TRBJ2-7, with TRBD2 as a possible D gene (5 bases). Germline values: CDR1 SGHTA, CDR2 FQGNSA. CDR3 size: 13 residues. The V end lost 7 bases, the J end lost 4 bases, and 14 bases lay between the germline ends. The CDR3 DNA is TGTGCCAGCACCCAAATCCGGGATTACGAGCAGTACTTC. Its protein product is CASTQIRDYEQYF.

The rearrangement joins TRBV7-2 to TRBJ2-1, with D perhaps TRBD2 (5 bases). The CDR3 has 13 residues. V was clipped by 3 bases and J by 13 bases, with 16 bases between them. Per the germline V gene, CDR1 is SGHTA and CDR2 is FQGNSA. In DNA form, the CDR3 reads TGTGCCAGCAGCTTGTTTCAGGACTTGCCCCAGTTCTTC. Protein: CASSLFQDLPQFF.

This clone was picked up a small number of times. The rearrangement links TRBV11-2 to TRBJ2-1, with a possible D match to TRBD1 (5 bases). The V gene lost 5 bases and the J gene lost 4 bases, with 12 bases spanning the gap. Germline CDR1 is SGHAT and CDR2 is FQNNGV. The CDR3 is 14 residues long. The CDR3 loop reads CASSPVSGYNEQFF. The CDR3 DNA sequence: TGTGCCAGCAGCCCCGTATCAGGGTACAATGAGCAGTTCTTC.

This clone has only a few counts. A read error may produce the germline difference seen at one junction end. The V and J genes are TRBV10-3 and TRBJ1-2; D may be TRBD1 (6 bases). The CDR3 is 13 residues long. The germline CDR1 and CDR2 sequences are ENHRY and SYGVKD. CDR3 residues: CAIGTQRASEPRF. The CDR3 DNA reads as TGTGCCATCGGGACACAAAGAGCATCGGAGCCACGCTTC.

The J gene is TRBJ2-7, the V gene TRBV7-9; D possibly corresponds to TRBD1 (5 bases). V lost 6 bases and J lost 6, with 18 bases in between. The V gene's germline CDR1 is SEHNR and CDR2 FQNEAQ (reference sequence). The CDR3 runs 14 residues. This chain's CDR3 is CASRHDSVPPEQYF. CDR3 nucleotide sequence: TGTGCCAGCAGACATGACAGCGTCCCCCCCGAGCAGTACTTC.

This clone appeared a few times. This chain joins TRBV28 and TRBJ2-3; 10 nucleotides match TRBD1. Per the germline V gene, CDR1 is MDHEN and CDR2 is SYDVKM. V dropped 6 bases and J dropped 2; count of bases not matched to a gene: 11. The CDR3 is 17 amino acids. The CDR3 sequence is CASRSPAGTGVTDTQYF. In DNA, the CDR3 is TGTGCCAGCAGATCCCCTGCCGGGACAGGGGTCACAGATACGCAGTATTTT.